This T cell receptor beta chain originates from a study of cytotoxic CD8 clonotypes in ibrutinib-treated CLL. Clones were read by immunoSEQ multiplex PCR, and TCRdb kept only the in-frame ones, dropping some. Here the sample spans fewer than 400,000 clones, 67% being singletons. This CDR3 spans 14 amino acids. Trimming took 0 bases from V and 6 from J, leaving 10 bases between them. Germline CDR1 and CDR2: MNHEY and SMNVEV (reference sequence). The sequence derives from a human donor with chronic lymphocytic leukemia. The chain recombines TRBV27 with TRBJ2-3, with unresolved D. Sequences were derived from PBMCs, sampled after 36 months of ibrutinib treatment. The CDR3 here is CASSLSGSRDTQYF. The CDR3 DNA reads TGTGCCAGCAGTTTATCTGGGTCCAGGGATACGCAGTATTTT.